Sequencing of this TCR beta chain was carried out in a study of T cell repertoires and HLA-DP antigens (dated 2018 in TCRdb). Turning to the overall study: The study used an in vitro model of CD4+ T cell alloreactivity in which transduced HeLa cells presented allogeneic HLA-DP. Compared with self, one alloantigen differed at one amino acid in the peptide-binding groove and the other differed at under eleven, modelling structurally similar versus dissimilar alloantigens. Of the three donors, two were male and one was female, and their ages ranged from the 18-to-29 age band up to the 60-to-69 age band. An average DNA input of about 220 ng was used for sorted CD137+CD4+ samples, compared with roughly 1,100 ng for pre-culture CD4+ samples. Broad study findings and their caveats: Limitations included only a few donors, a non-physiological HeLa antigen-presenting system, and the use of total CD4+ responder cells. An average cumulative frequency of around 36% against one allele and 50.6% against the other was found for clones undetected before culture. The naive and memory CD4+ repertoires were not analysed as separate populations. Sorted CD137+ cells showed similar clonality against both alloantigens (around 0.38), much higher than the clonality of pre-culture samples (around 0.04).

The germline V gene (reference sequence) specifies LNHDA as CDR1 and SQIVND as CDR2. There are 15 amino acids in the CDR3, from cysteine to phenylalanine inclusive. Of all the DNA, just the CDR3 is kept, 45 bases in frame from base 1. Trimming removed 1 base from V and 4 bases from J, leaving 11 bases between the germline ends. The immunoSEQ multiplex PCR, with forward primers for 54 TRBV segments and reverse primers for 13 TRBJ segments, was used to amplify TCRB CDR3 regions. Deep resolution, with a target of approximately 200,000 T cell genomes, was applied to the sequencing of pre-culture CD4+ samples. Amplicons were sequenced on an Illumina HiSeq System, producing 87 bp reads covering the CDR3. As for the authors' bioinformatics: PCR and sequencing errors in the reads were corrected, and alignment to IMGT reference sequences was used to define CDR3 regions. Synthetic template pools were used to estimate the numbers of templates and unique rearrangements. Clonality was calculated as 1 minus Pielou's evenness. The Daley-Smith estimator was used to estimate richness. Morisita's index was used to measure repertoire overlap. Clones present in cultured samples but not detected in the pre-culture repertoire of the same donor were defined as low-abundance clones. The table was pulled from immuneACCESS by TCRdb, which kept in-frame rearrangements only. Such tables lose some clones; where checked, under half of the loss comes from unresolved V genes, and the rest has no known cause. The D gene and trimming were derived from the DNA, and the V and J assignments and clone size from that table. For this sample there are over 100,000 clones; roughly 92% appear just once. Of the sample, less than 0.35% is held by the ten largest clones.

Details on this clone: Its antigen is unknown. Base qualities are not recorded, but no much larger clone differs from it by a single base.

Magnetic bead negative selection was used to isolate untouched CD4+ T cells from Ficoll-separated PBMC, with an average purity of about 98%. Using magnetic beads, untouched CD4+ T cells were isolated from Ficoll-separated PBMC at about 97.7% purity, with only negligible CD8+ contamination. Peripheral blood mononuclear cells came from the buffy coats of a few healthy blood donors, who served as the study's donors. All three donors were CMV seronegative. The DNeasy Blood & Tissue Kit was used to extract genomic DNA. TCRB sequencing was performed on genomic DNA from sorted CD137+CD4+ cells and pre-culture CD4+ baseline samples from each subject.

The rearranged segments are TRBV19 and TRBJ1-5; the best D guess is TRBD1, with 5 bases matching. The sequence came from a woman under 30 in good health and CMV-seronegative. Sequencing used CD4+ T cells from PBMCs. The DNA sequence is as follows: TGTGCCAGTAGTATAGTTACAGGTAATAATCAGCCCCAGCATTTT. The translation is CASSIVTGNNQPQHF.